Here is one TCR beta chain with its context. Its cognate antigen has yet to be identified. No base quality information exists; no much larger clone differs at one position. The data belong to a study of technical replicates of blood from several donors (dated by TCRdb to 2017 to 2019). The trim is 2 bases for V and 6 bases for J, with a gap of 14 bases between the germline ends. CDR1 is given as SGHKS and CDR2 as YYEKEE, both from the germline V gene (reference sequence). The CDR3 runs 14 amino acids, cysteine and phenylalanine included. Only CDR3 DNA remains: 42 bases, in frame from the first base. To prepare the library, the immunoSEQ multiplex PCR assay was applied. Here the immuneACCESS table is served through TCRdb, limited to in-frame sequences with V and J called. Missing clones are a known gap in these copies; in checked studies unresolved V genes cover under half, and the rest lacks a known reason. Counted in this sample were approximately 15,000 clones; about 80% of them appeared once. The ten top clones hold roughly 13% of the sample.

The receptor chain draws on TRBV5-5 and TRBJ1-1, with a tentative D gene TRBD1 over 6 matching bases. Material: PBMCs. This sequence originates from a human donor in good health. The CDR3 in this case is CASSFQLGAAEAFF. The DNA reads TGTGCCAGCAGCTTCCAGTTGGGGGCGGCTGAAGCTTTCTTT.